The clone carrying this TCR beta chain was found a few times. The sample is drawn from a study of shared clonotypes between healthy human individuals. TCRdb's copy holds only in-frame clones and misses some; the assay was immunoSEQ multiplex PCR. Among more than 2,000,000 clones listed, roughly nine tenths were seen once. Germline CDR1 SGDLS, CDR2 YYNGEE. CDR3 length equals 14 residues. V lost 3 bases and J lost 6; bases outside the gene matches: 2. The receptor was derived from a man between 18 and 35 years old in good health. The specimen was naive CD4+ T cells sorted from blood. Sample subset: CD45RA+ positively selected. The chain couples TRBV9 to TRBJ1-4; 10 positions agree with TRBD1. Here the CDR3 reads CASSAGQGYEKLFF. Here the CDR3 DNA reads TGTGCCAGCAGCGCGGGACAGGGGTATGAAAAACTGTTTTTT.